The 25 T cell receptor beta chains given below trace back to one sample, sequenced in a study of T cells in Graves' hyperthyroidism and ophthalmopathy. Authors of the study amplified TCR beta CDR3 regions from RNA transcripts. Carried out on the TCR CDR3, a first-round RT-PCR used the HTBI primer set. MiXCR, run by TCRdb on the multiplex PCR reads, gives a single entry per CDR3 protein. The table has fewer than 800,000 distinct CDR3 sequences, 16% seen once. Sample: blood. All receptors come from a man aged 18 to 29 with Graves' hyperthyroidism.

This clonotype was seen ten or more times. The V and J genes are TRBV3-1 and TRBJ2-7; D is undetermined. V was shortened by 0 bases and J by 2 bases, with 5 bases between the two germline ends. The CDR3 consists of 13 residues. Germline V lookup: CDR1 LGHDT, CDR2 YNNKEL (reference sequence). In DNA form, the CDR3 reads TGTGCCAGCAGCCAAGATGGACCCTACGAGCAGTACTTC. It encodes CASSQDGPYEQYF.

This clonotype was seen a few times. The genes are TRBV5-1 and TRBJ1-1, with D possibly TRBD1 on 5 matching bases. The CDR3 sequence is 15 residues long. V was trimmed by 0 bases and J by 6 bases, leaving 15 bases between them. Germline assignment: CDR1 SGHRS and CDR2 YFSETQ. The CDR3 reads CASSLGRGGDAEAFF. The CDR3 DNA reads TGCGCCAGCAGCTTGGGACGGGGCGGGGACGCTGAAGCTTTCTTT. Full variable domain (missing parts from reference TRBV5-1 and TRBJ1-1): KAGVTQTPRYLIKTRGQQVTLSCSPISGHRSVSWYQQTPGQGLQFLFEYFSETQRNKGNFPGRFSGRQFSNSRSEMNVSTLELGDSALYLCASSLGRGGDAEAFFGQGTRLTVV.

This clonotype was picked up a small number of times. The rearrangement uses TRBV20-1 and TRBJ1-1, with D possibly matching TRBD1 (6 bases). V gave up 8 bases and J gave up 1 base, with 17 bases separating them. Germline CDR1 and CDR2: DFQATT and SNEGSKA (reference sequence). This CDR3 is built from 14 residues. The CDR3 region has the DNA TGCAGTTTGCAGGGGTCGCCCCAGAACACTGAAGCTTTCTTT. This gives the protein CSLQGSPQNTEAFF.

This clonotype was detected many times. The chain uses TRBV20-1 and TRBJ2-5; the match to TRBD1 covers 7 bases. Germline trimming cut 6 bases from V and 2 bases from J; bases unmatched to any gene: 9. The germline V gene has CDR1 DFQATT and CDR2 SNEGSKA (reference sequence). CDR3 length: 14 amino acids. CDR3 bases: TGCAGTGCCGGCGAGGACAGGCAACAAGAGACCCAGTACTTC. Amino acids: CSAGEDRQQETQYF.

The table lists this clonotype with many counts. CDR3 protein: CASSGRTGGYGYTF. In DNA, the CDR3 is TGTGCCAGCAGTGGCCGGACAGGGGGCTATGGCTACACCTTC. V gene TRBV6-1 combines with J gene TRBJ1-2; TRBD1 aligns across 10 bases. The CDR3 covers 14 residues. The ends lost 4 bases at V and 4 bases at J; junction bases unmatched: 3. Per germline, CDR1 MNHNS and CDR2 SASEGT.

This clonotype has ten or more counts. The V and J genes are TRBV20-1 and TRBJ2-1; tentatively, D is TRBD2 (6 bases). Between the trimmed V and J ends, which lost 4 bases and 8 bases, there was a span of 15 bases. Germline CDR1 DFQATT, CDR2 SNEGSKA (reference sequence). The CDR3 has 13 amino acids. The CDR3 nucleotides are TGCAGTGCTATAGCGGAGAGGGATGATGAGCAGTTCTTC. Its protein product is CSAIAERDDEQFF.

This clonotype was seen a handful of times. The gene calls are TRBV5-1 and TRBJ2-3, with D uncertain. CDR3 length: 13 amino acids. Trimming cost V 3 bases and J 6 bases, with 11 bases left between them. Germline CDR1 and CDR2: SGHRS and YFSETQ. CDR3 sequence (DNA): TGCGCCAGCAGCTCAACACTTTATGATACGCAGTATTTT. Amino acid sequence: CASSSTLYDTQYF.

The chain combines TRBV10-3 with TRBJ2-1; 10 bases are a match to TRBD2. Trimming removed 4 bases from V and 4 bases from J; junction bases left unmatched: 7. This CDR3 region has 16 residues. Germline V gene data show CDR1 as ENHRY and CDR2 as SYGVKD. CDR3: CAISGTSGSFYNEQFF. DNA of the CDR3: TGTGCCATCAGTGGGACTAGCGGATCTTTTTACAATGAGCAGTTCTTC.

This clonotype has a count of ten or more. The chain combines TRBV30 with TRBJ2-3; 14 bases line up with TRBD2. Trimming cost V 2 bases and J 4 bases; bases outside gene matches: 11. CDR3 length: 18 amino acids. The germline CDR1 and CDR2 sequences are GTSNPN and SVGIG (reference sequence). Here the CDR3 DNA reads TGTGCCTGGAGTCCCGGGACTAGCGGGAGTAGGTGGGCAGATACGCAGTATTTT. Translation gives CAWSPGTSGSRWADTQYF.

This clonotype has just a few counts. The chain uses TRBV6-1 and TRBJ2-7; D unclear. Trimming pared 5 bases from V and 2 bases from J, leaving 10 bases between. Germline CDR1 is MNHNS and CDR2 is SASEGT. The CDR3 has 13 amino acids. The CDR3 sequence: CASSSLLTYEQYF. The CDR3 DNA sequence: TGTGCCAGCAGTTCCCTGCTTACCTACGAGCAGTACTTC.

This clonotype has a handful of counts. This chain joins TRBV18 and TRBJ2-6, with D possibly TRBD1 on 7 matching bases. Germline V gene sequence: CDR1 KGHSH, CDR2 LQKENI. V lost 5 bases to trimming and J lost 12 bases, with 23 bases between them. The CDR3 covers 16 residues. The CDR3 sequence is CASSARAQGGSTVLTF. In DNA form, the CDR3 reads TGTGCCAGCTCAGCGAGGGCCCAGGGGGGTTCAACCGTCCTGACTTTC.

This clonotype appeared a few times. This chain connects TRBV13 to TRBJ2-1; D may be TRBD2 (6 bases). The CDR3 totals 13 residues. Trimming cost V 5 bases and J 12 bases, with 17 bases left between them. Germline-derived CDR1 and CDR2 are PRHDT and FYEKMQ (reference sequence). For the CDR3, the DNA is TGTGCCAGCAGCCGGGGATCCTTCGGGGGGCAGTTCTTC. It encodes CASSRGSFGGQFF.

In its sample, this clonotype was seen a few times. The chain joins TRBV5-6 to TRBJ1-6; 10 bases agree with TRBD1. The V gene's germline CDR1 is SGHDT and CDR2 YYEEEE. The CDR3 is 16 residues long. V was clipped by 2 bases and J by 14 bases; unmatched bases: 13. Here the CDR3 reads CASSLNRDRGFGTLHF. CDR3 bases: TGTGCCAGCAGCTTAAACCGGGACAGGGGCTTTGGTACCCTCCACTTT.

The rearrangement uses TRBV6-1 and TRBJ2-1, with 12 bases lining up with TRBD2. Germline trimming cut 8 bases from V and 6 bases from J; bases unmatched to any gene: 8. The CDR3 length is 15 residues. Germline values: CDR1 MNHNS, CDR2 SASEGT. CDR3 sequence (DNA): TGTGCCAGCGACAAGACTAGCGGGAGATCCAATGAGCAGTTCTTC. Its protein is CASDKTSGRSNEQFF.

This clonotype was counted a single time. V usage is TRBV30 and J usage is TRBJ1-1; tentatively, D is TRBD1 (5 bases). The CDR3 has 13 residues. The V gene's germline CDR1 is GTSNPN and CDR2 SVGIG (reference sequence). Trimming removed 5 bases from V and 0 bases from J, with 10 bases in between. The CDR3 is CAWEGRLNTEAFF. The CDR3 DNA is TGTGCCTGGGAGGGACGGCTGAACACTGAAGCTTTCTTT. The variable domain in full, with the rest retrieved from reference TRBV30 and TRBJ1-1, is SQTIHQWPATLVQPVGSPLSLECTVEGTSNPNLYWYRQAAGRGLQLLFYSVGIGQISSEVPQNLSASRPQDRQFILSSKKLLLSDSGFYLCAWEGRLNTEAFFGQGTRLTVV.

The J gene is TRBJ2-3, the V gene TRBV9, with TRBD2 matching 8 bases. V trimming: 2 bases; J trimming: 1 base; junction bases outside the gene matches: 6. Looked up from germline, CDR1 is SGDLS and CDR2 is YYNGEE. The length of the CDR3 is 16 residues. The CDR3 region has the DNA TGTGCCAGCAGCGTCTCAAGCGGGAGAGGCACAGATACGCAGTATTTT. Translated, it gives CASSVSSGRGTDTQYF.

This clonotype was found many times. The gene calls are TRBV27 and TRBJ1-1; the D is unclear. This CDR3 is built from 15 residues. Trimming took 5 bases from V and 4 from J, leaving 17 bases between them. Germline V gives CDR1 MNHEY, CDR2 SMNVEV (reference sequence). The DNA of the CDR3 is TGTGCCAGCAGTGAGCTTCGGGCAGGAGGCACTGAAGCTTTCTTT. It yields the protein CASSELRAGGTEAFF.

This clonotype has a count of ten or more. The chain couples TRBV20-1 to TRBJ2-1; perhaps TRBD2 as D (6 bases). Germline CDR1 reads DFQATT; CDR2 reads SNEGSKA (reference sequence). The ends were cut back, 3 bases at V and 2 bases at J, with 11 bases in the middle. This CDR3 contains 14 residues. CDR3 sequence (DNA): TGCAGTGCTAGCGGGAGAGAAGCCTACAATGAGCAGTTCTTC. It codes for CSASGREAYNEQFF.

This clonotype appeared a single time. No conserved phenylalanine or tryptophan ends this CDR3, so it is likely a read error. The CDR3 region is CSVFSGRSSYNEQFV. The DNA for the CDR3 is TGCAGCGTTTTTAGCGGGAGGTCCTCCTACAATGAGCAGTTCGTC. The rearrangement uses TRBV29-1 and TRBJ2-1; 10 nucleotides align to TRBD2. In germline, CDR1 is SQVTM, CDR2 ANQGSEA. The junction had 4 bases not matched to a gene; V was cut back by 5 bases and J by 0 bases. This CDR3 is 15 amino acids long.

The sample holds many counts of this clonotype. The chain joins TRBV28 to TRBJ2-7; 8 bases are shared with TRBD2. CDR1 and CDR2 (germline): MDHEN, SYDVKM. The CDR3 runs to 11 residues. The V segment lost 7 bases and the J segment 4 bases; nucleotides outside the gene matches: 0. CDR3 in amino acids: CASKREYEQYF. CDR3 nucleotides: TGTGCCAGCAAGCGGGAGTACGAGCAGTACTTC.

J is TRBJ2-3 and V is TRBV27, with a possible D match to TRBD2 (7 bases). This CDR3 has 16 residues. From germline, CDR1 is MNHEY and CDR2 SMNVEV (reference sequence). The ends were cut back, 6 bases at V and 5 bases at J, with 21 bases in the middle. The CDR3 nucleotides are TGTGCCAGCAGCCCTCCGCGGGGGCGCGGAATAGATACGCAGTATTTT. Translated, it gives CASSPPRGRGIDTQYF.

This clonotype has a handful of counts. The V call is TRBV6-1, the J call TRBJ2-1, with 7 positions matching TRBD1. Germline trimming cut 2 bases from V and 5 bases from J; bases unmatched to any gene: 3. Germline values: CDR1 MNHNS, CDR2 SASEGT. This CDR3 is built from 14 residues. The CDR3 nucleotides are TGTGCCAGCAGTGAACGGGACAGACACAATGAGCAGTTCTTC. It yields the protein CASSERDRHNEQFF.

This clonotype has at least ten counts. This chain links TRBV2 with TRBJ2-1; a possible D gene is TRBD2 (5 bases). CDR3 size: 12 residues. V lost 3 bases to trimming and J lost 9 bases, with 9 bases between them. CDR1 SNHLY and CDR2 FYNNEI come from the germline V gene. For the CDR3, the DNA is TGTGCCAGCAGTGACGTAGCGCCTGAGCAGTTCTTC. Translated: CASSDVAPEQFF. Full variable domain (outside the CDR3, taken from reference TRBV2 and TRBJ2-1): EPEVTQTPSHQVTQMGQEVILRCVPISNHLYFYWYRQILGQKVEFLVSFYNNEISEKSEIFDDQFSVERPDGSNFTLKIRSTKLEDSAMYFCASSDVAPEQFFGPGTRLTVL.

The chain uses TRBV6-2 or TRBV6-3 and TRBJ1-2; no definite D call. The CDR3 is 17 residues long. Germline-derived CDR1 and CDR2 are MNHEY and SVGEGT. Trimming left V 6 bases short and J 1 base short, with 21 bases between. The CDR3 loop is CASSNSDGRTFNYGYTF. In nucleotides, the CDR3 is TGTGCCAGCAGCAACTCTGATGGGAGAACCTTTAACTATGGCTACACCTTC.

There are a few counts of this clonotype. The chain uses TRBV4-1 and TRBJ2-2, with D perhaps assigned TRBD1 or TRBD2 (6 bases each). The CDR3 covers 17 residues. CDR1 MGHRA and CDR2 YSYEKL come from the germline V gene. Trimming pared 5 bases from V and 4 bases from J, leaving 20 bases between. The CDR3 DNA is TGCGCCAGCAGCGAAACAGGGAGGAAGGGGAGCACCGGGGAGCTGTTTTTT. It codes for CASSETGRKGSTGELFF.